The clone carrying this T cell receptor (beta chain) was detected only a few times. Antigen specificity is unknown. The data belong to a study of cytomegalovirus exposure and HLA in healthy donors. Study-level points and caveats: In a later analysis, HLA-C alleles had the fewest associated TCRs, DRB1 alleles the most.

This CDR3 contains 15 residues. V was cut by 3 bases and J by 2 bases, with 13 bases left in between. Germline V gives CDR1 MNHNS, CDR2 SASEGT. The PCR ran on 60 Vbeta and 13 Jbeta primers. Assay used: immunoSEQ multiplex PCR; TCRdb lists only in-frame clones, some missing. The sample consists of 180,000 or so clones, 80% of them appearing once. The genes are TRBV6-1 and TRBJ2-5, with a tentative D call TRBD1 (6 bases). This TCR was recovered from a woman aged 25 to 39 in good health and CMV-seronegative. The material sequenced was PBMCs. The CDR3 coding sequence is TGTGCCAGCAGTGACGTTACCGGGACACAAGAGACCCAGTACTTC. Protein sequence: CASSDVTGTQETQYF.